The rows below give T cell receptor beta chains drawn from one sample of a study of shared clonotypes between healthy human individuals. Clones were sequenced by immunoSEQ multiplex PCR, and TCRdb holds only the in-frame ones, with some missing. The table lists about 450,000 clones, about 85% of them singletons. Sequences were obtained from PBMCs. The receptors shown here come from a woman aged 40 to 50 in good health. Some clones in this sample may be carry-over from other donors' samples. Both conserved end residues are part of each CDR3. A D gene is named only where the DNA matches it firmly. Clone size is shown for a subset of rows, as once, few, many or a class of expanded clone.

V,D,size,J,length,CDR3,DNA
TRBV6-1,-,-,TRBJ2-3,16,CASSEAKYAGTDTQYF,TGTGCCAGCAGTGAAGCGAAGTACGCGGGTACAGATACGCAGTATTTT
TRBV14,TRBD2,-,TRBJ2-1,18,CASSQSRLSGTVYNEQFF,TGTGCCAGCAGCCAATCGCGGCTGAGCGGGACTGTCTACAATGAGCAGTTCTTC
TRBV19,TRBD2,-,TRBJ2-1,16,CASRPGTSGSYNEQFF,TGTGCCAGTAGGCCCGGGACTAGCGGTTCCTACAATGAGCAGTTCTTC
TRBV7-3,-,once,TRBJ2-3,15,CASSLWGGRTDTQYF,TGTGCCAGCAGCTTGTGGGGAGGACGCACAGATACGCAGTATTTT
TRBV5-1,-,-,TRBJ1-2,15,CASSLGQEIYYGYTF,TGCGCCAGCAGCTTGGGACAGGAGATATACTATGGCTACACCTTC
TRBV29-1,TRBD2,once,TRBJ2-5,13,CSVLAGPGETQYF,TGCAGCGTTTTAGCGGGGCCTGGGGAGACCCAGTACTTC
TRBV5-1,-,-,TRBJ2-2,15,CASSLFNPNTGELFF,TGCGCCAGCAGCTTGTTCAATCCGAACACCGGGGAGCTGTTTTTT
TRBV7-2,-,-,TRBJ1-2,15,CASSSHLGDPYGYTF,TGTGCCAGCAGCTCCCATCTTGGGGACCCATATGGCTACACCTTC
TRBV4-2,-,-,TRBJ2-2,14,CASSQPSNTGELFF,TGTGCCAGCAGCCAGCCATCGAACACCGGGGAGCTGTTTTTT
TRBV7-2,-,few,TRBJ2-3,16,CASSLGGSTYGDTQYF,TGTGCCAGCAGCTTAGGTGGGAGCACTTATGGGGATACGCAGTATTTT
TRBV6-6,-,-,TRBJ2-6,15,CASTRGGSGANVLTF,TGTGCCAGCACCCGAGGCGGTTCTGGTGCCAACGTCCTGACTTTC
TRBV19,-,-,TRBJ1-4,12,CASSIYGEKLFF,TGTGCCAGTAGTATCTATGGTGAAAAACTGTTTTTT
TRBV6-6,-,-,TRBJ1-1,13,CASSAGRSTEAFF,TGTGCCAGCAGTGCAGGGAGATCCACTGAAGCTTTCTTT
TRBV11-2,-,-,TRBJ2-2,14,CASSLSAGTGELFF,TGTGCCAGCAGTCTTAGCGCCGGCACCGGGGAGCTGTTTTTT
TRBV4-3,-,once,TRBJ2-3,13,CASSQVGWDTQYF,TGCGCCAGCAGCCAAGTAGGGTGGGATACGCAGTATTTT
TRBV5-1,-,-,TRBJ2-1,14,CASSLGQAGNEQFF,TGCGCCAGCAGCCTCGGACAGGCGGGGAATGAGCAGTTCTTC
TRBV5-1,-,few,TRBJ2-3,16,CASKGLPSSSTDTQYF,TGCGCCAGCAAAGGATTACCGTCATCTAGCACAGATACGCAGTATTTT
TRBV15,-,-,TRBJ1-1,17,CATSREIPGHLNTEAFF,TGTGCCACCAGCAGAGAAATCCCGGGACACCTAAACACTGAAGCTTTCTTT
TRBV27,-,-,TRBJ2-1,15,CASSEPHGRTNEQFF,TGTGCCAGCTCAGAGCCCCACGGACGGACCAATGAGCAGTTCTTC
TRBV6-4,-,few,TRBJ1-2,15,CASSESPEGENGYTF,TGTGCCAGCAGTGAGTCCCCTGAGGGGGAGAATGGCTACACCTTC
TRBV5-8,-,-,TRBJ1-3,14,CASSLSPGGNTIYF,TGTGCCAGCAGCTTGAGTCCAGGGGGAAACACCATATATTTT
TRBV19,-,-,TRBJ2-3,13,CASSLQVSDTQYF,TGTGCCAGTAGTTTACAGGTTTCAGATACGCAGTATTTT
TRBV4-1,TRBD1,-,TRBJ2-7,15,CASSQDYRGLYEQYF,TGCGCCAGCAGCCAAGATTACAGGGGTCTCTACGAGCAGTACTTC
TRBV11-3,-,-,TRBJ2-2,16,CASSLGGGANTGELFF,TGTGCCAGCAGCTTAGGTGGGGGAGCTAACACCGGGGAGCTGTTTTTT